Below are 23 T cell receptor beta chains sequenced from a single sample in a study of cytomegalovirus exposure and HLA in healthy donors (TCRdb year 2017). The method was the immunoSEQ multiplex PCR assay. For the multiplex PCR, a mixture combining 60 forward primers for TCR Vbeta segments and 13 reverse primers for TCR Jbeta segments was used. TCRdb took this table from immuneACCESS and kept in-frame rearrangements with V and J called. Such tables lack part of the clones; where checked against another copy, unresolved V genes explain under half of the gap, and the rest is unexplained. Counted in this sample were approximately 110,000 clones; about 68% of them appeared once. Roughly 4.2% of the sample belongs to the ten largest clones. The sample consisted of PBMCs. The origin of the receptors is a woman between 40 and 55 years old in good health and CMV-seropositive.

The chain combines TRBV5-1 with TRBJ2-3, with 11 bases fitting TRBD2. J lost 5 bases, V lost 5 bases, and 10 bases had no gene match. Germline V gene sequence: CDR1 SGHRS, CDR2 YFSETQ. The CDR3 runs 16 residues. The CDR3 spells CASRKPGLAERDTQYF. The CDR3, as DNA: TGCGCCAGCAGGAAACCGGGACTAGCGGAACGAGATACGCAGTATTTT.

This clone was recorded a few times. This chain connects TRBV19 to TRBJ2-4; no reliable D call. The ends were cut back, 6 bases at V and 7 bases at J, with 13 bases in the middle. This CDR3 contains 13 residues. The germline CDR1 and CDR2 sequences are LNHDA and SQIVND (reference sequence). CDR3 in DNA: TGTGCCAGTAGGTCCCCTTCCCGGAACATTCAGTACTTC. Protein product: CASRSPSRNIQYF.

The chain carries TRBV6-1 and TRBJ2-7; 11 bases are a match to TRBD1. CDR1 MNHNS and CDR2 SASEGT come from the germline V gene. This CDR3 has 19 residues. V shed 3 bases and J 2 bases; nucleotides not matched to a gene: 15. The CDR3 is CASSDWGQGVLLEAYEQYF. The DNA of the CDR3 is TGTGCCAGCAGTGACTGGGGACAGGGGGTCCTCTTAGAAGCCTACGAGCAGTACTTC.

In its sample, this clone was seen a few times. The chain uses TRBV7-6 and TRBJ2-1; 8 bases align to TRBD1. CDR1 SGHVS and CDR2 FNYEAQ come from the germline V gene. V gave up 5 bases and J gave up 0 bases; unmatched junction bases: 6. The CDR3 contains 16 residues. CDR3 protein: CASSVRTGSSYNEQFF. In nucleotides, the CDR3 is TGTGCCAGCAGCGTACGGACAGGGAGCTCCTACAATGAGCAGTTCTTC.

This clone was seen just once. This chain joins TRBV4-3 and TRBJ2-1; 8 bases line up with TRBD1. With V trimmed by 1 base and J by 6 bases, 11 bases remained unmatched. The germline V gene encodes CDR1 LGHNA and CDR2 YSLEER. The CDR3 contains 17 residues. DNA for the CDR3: TGCGCCAGCAGCCAAGGACCCGCAGGGGGCGTTTTCAATGAGCAGTTCTTC. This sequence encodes CASSQGPAGGVFNEQFF.

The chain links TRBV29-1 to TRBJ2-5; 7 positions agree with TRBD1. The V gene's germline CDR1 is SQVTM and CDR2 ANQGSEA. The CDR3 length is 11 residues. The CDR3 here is CRGTDQETQYF. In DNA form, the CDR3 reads TGCAGGGGGACAGACCAAGAGACCCAGTACTTC.

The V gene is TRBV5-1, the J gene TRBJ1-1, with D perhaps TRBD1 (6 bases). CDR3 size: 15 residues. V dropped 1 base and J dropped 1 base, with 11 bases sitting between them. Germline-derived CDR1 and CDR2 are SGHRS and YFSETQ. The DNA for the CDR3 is TGCGCCAGCAGCTTGATGGGGACACCGAACACTGAAGCTTTCTTT. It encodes CASSLMGTPNTEAFF.

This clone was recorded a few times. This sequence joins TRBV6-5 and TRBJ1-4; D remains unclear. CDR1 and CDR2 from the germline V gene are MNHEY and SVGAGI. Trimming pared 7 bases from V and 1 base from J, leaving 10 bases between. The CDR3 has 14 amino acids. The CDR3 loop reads CASTTGRTNEKLFF. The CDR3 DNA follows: TGTGCCAGCACAACCGGGAGAACTAATGAAAAACTGTTTTTT.

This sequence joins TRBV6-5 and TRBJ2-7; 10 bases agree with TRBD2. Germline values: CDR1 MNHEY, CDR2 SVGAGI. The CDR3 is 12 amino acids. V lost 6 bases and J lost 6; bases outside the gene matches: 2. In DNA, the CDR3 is TGTGCCAGCAGCCGGACTAGCGGCGAGCAGTACTTC. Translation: CASSRTSGEQYF.

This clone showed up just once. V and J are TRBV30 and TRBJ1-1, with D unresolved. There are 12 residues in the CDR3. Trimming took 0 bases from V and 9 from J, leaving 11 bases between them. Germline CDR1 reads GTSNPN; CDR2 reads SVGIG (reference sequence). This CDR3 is CAWSVDFSQAFF. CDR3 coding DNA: TGTGCCTGGAGTGTCGACTTCTCCCAAGCTTTCTTT.

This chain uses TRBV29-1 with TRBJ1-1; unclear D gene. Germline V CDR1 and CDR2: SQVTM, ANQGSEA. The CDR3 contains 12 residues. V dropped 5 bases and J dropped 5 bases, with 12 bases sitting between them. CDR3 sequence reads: CSVPWTGTEAFF. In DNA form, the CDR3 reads TGCAGCGTTCCTTGGACGGGGACTGAAGCTTTCTTT.

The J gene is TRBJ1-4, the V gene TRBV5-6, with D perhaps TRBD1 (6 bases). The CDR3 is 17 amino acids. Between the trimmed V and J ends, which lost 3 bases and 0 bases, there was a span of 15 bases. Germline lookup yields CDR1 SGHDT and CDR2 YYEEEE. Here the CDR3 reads CASSYEQGFTTNEKLFF. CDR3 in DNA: TGTGCCAGCAGCTACGAACAGGGCTTTACAACTAATGAAAAACTGTTTTTT. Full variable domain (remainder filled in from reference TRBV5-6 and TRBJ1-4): DAGVTQSPTHLIKTRGQQVTLRCSPKSGHDTVSWYQQALGQGPQFIFQYYEEEERQRGNFPDRFSGHQFPNYSSELNVNALLLGDSALYLCASSYEQGFTTNEKLFFGSGTQLSVL.

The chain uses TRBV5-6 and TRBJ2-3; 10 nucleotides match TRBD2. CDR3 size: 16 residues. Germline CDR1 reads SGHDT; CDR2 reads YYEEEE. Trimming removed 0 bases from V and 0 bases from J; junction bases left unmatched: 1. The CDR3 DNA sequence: TGTGCCAGCAGCTTGGTGACTAGCGGGAGCACAGATACGCAGTATTTT. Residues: CASSLVTSGSTDTQYF.

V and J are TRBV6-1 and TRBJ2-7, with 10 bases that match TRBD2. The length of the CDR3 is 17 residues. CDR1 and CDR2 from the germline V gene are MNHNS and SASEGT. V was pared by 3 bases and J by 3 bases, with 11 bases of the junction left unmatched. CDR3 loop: CASSEALAGARFYEQYF. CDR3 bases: TGTGCCAGCAGTGAGGCCCTAGCGGGGGCCAGATTCTACGAGCAGTACTTC.

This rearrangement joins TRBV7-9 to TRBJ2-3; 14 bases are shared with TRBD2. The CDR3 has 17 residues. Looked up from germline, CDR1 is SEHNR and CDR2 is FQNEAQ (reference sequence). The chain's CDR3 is CSTSRGLAGALTDTQYF. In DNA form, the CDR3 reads TGTTCCACCTCTAGGGGACTAGCGGGGGCACTCACAGATACGCAGTATTTT.

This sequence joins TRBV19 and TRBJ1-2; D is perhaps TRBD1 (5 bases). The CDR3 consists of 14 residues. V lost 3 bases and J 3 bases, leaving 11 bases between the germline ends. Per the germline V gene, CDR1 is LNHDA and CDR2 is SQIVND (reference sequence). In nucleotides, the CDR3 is TGTGCCAGTAGTATTAGGACACGGGACTATGGCTACACCTTC. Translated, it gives CASSIRTRDYGYTF.

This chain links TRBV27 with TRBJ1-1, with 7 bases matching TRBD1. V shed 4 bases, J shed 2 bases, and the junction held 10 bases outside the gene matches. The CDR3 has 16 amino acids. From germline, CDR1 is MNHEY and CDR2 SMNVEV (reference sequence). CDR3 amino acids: CASSSRQGRRNTEAFF. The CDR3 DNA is TGTGCCAGCAGTTCCAGACAGGGCAGGCGAAACACTGAAGCTTTCTTT.

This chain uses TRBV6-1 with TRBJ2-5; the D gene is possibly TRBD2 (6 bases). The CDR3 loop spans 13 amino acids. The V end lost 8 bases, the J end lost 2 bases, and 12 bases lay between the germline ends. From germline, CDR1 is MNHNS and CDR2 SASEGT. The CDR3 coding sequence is TGTGCCAGCGGGGGGACGGGGCAAGAGACCCAGTACTTC. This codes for CASGGTGQETQYF.

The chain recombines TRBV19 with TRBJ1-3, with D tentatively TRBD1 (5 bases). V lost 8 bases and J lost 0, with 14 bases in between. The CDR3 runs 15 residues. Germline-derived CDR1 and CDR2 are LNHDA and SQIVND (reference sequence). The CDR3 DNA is TGTGCCAGTTCGGGAGGGGTCAACTCTGGAAACACCATATATTTT. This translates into CASSGGVNSGNTIYF. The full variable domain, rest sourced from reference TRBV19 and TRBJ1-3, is DGGITQSPKYLFRKEGQNVTLSCEQNLNHDAMYWYRQDPGQGLRLIYYSQIVNDFQKGDIAEGYSVSREKKESFPLTVTSAQKNPTAFYLCASSGGVNSGNTIYFGEGSWLTVV.

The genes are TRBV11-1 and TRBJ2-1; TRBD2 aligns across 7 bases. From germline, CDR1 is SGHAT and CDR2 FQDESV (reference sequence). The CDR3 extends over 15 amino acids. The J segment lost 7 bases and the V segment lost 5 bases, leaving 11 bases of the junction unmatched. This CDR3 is CASSLLGGSVNEQFF. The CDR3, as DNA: TGTGCCAGCAGCCTACTTGGCGGGAGTGTGAATGAGCAGTTCTTC. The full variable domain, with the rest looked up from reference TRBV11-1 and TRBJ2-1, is EAEVAQSPRYKITEKSQAVAFWCDPISGHATLYWYRQILGQGPELLVQFQDESVVDDSQLPKDRFSAERLKGVDSTLKIQPAELGDSAMYLCASSLLGGSVNEQFFGPGTRLTVL.

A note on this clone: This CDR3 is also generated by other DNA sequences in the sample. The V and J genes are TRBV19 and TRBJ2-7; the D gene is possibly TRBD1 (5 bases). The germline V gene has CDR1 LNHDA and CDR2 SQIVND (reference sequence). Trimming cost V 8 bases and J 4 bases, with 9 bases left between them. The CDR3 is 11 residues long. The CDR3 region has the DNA TGTGCCAGTCGGCAGGGTTACGAGCAGTACTTC. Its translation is CASRQGYEQYF.

CDR3 amino acids: CASSLSRVMTEAFF. In DNA form, the CDR3 reads TGTGCCAGCAGCCTGAGCAGGGTAATGACTGAAGCTTTCTTT. The chain links TRBV5-4 to TRBJ1-1, with D tentatively TRBD1 (5 bases). The CDR3 consists of 14 residues. CDR1 and CDR2 from the germline V gene are SGHNT and YYREEE (reference sequence). V was pared by 4 bases and J by 5 bases, with 15 bases between.

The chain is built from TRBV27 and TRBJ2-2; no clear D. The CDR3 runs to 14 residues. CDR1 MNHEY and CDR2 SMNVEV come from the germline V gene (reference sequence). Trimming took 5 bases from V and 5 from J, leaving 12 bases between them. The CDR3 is CASSTRLRTGELFF. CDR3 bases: TGTGCCAGCAGTACCCGACTGAGAACCGGGGAGCTGTTTTTT.